One and the same sample provided the 28 T cell receptor beta chains below, sequenced in a study of T-cell reconstitution after alpha-beta-depleted transplantation in children. Unique molecular identifiers were used in preparing the TCRbeta library. TCRdb re-derived calls from the PCR reads in MiXCR, one entry per CDR3 protein. Of a few hundred thousand distinct CDR3 sequences in the sample, roughly a tenth are singletons; the top ten hold about 28%. Sample: PBMCs, taken before TCRalphabeta/CD19-depleted stem cell transplant. These receptors originate from a child under two years old with acute myeloid leukemia, due to receive a stem cell transplant.

The table lists this clonotype with many counts. The chain couples TRBV7-9 to TRBJ2-2, with D unclear. V lost 1 base, J lost 3 bases, and 12 bases lay in between. In germline, CDR1 is SEHNR, CDR2 FQNEAQ (reference sequence). This CDR3 is built from 16 residues. CDR3 residues: CASSLVVQLYTGELFF. The DNA of the CDR3 is TGTGCCAGCAGCTTAGTAGTCCAGCTTTACACCGGGGAGCTGTTTTTT.

Many counts were recorded for this clonotype. The chain combines TRBV25-1 with TRBJ2-7, with D perhaps given as TRBD1 or TRBD2 (5 bases each). This CDR3 spans 14 amino acids. V was trimmed by 6 bases and J by 1 base, leaving 13 bases between them. Germline values: CDR1 MGHDK, CDR2 SYGVNS. CDR3 sequence (DNA): TGTGCCAGCAGCGTCAGGGAGTTGTCCTACGAGCAGTACTTC. Translating it yields CASSVRELSYEQYF.

This clonotype appeared many times. The chain recombines TRBV12-3 or TRBV12-4 with TRBJ2-5, with D perhaps matching TRBD1 (5 bases). The CDR3 sequence is 14 residues long. The V end was cut by 6 bases, the J end by 0 bases, with 11 bases between. CDR3 nucleotides: TGTGCCAGCAGCCTGACCAGGGACCAAGAGACCCAGTACTTC. Protein sequence: CASSLTRDQETQYF.

This clonotype was observed at least ten times. The chain joins TRBV20-1 to TRBJ2-1; D is unresolved. CDR1 is DFQATT, CDR2 SNEGSKA, per germline (reference sequence). This CDR3 region has 16 residues. V lost 0 bases and J lost 0, with 12 bases in between. The CDR3 sequence is CSARDLTRPSYNEQFF. CDR3 bases: TGCAGTGCTAGAGATCTCACCCGGCCCTCCTACAATGAGCAGTTCTTC.

This clonotype showed up many times. The chain combines TRBV7-9 with TRBJ1-2; a weak D match, TRBD1 (6 bases). Trimming shortened V by 4 bases and J by 0 bases, and 15 bases separated the two germline ends. The germline V gene has CDR1 SEHNR and CDR2 FQNEAQ (reference sequence). The CDR3 totals 16 residues. DNA of the CDR3: TGTGCCAGCAGCTCAACCGGGACAAGGACTAACTATGGCTACACCTTC. Amino acid sequence: CASSSTGTRTNYGYTF.

There are many counts of this clonotype. Its ends do not fully match the called genes, so a read error is possible. The chain is built from TRBV12-3 or TRBV12-4 and TRBJ2-1, with TRBD2 matching 9 bases. There are 14 residues in the CDR3. The CDR3 sequence: CASTLAGARSEQFF. The CDR3 bases are TGTGCCAGCACTTTAGCGGGAGCTAGAAGTGAGCAGTTCTTC.

This clonotype was detected ten times or more. This rearrangement joins TRBV24-1 to TRBJ2-2; no clear D. V gave up 7 bases and J gave up 3 bases, with 14 bases separating them. CDR3 length: 15 amino acids. CDR1 KGHDR and CDR2 SFDVKD come from the germline V gene. CDR3 DNA sequence: TGTGCCACCAGAGGCCCCGGGTCAGACACCGGGGAGCTGTTTTTT. Translation gives CATRGPGSDTGELFF.

This clonotype was seen repeatedly, ten times or more. CDR3 loop: CSARSPGLAGDEQFF. The CDR3 coding sequence is TGCAGTGCTAGATCCCCGGGACTAGCGGGAGATGAGCAGTTCTTC. The genes are TRBV20-1 and TRBJ2-1; 14 bases fit TRBD2. The CDR3 is made up of 15 amino acids. CDR1 DFQATT and CDR2 SNEGSKA come from the germline V gene (reference sequence). Trimming removed 2 bases from V and 8 bases from J; junction bases left unmatched: 5.

This clonotype was found many times. The chain couples TRBV12-3 or TRBV12-4 to TRBJ1-1; D possibly corresponds to TRBD1 (5 bases). Trimming shortened V by 5 bases and J by 0 bases, and 13 bases separated the two germline ends. This CDR3 region has 15 residues. The DNA of the CDR3 is TGTGCCAGCAGTGTGCGACAGATCATGAACACTGAAGCTTTCTTT. Translation gives CASSVRQIMNTEAFF.

This clonotype was seen many times. This chain joins TRBV12-3 or TRBV12-4 and TRBJ2-5; 8 nucleotides line up with TRBD1. V shed 6 bases and J 5 bases; nucleotides not matched to a gene: 2. This CDR3 comprises 12 residues. CDR3 DNA: TGTGCCAGCAGCAACAGGGGGGAGACCCAGTACTTC. Translating it yields CASSNRGETQYF.

This clonotype was counted ten times or more. The chain couples TRBV12-3 or TRBV12-4 to TRBJ2-7, with 9 nucleotides matching TRBD1. V trimming: 5 bases; J trimming: 0 bases; junction bases outside the gene matches: 8. The CDR3 spans 16 residues. CDR3 in amino acids: CASSTLPGQGSYEQYF. The CDR3 DNA sequence: TGTGCCAGCAGTACCCTGCCGGGACAGGGCTCCTACGAGCAGTACTTC.

This clonotype appeared many times. V gene TRBV7-8 combines with J gene TRBJ1-1, with D perhaps TRBD1 (5 bases). The germline V gene has CDR1 SGHVS and CDR2 FQNEAQ. V was cut by 4 bases and J by 1 base, with 13 bases left in between. This CDR3 spans 15 amino acids. The CDR3 region has the DNA TGTGCCAGCAGCTATGGGGACCGACGGAACACTGAAGCTTTCTTT. It translates to CASSYGDRRNTEAFF.

This clonotype has a count of ten or more. The chain joins TRBV11-2 to TRBJ1-2, with D unclear. Germline V gene data show CDR1 as SGHAT and CDR2 as FQNNGV. V gave up 6 bases and J gave up 4 bases, with 12 bases separating them. This CDR3 is built from 13 residues. The CDR3 sequence is CASSPRFGYGYTF. CDR3 nucleotide sequence: TGTGCCAGCAGTCCCCGGTTTGGCTATGGCTACACCTTC. The whole variable domain, remainder taken from reference TRBV11-2 and TRBJ1-2, is EAGVAQSPRYKIIEKRQSVAFWCNPISGHATLYWYQQILGQGPKLLIQFQNNGVVDDSQLPKDRFSAERLKGVDSTLKIQPAKLEDSAVYLCASSPRFGYGYTFGSGTRLTVV.

This clonotype was observed at least ten times. The chain links TRBV5-1 to TRBJ1-4, with D hard to call. Germline values: CDR1 SGHRS, CDR2 YFSETQ. Between the trimmed V and J ends, which lost 4 bases and 0 bases, there was a span of 13 bases. The CDR3 runs to 16 residues. CDR3 DNA sequence: TGCGCCAGCAGCCCCTCGCCCGTCGCAACTAATGAAAAACTGTTTTTT. This translates into CASSPSPVATNEKLFF.

The rearrangement uses TRBV4-3 and TRBJ1-5; no definite D call. The CDR3 consists of 18 residues. CDR1 is LGHNA, CDR2 YSLEER, per germline. The V and J ends lost 0 bases and 4 bases respectively, with 19 bases between them. CDR3 amino acids: CASSQEWSRHRPNQPQHF. Here the CDR3 DNA reads TGCGCCAGCAGCCAAGAATGGTCTCGGCACAGACCTAATCAGCCCCAGCATTTT.

A remark on this clonotype: This may be a read error, as it is one base from a much larger clone. The rearrangement links TRBV10-3 to TRBJ1-2; a possible D gene is TRBD1 (5 bases). The germline V gene encodes CDR1 ENHRY and CDR2 SYGVKD. This CDR3 is built from 12 residues. The CDR3: CAISARGDGDTF. CDR3 nucleotide sequence: TGTGCCATCAGTGCAAGAGGGGATGGCGACACCTTC.

This clonotype has ten or more counts. The chain is built from TRBV29-1 and TRBJ1-1, with D perhaps matching TRBD1 (6 bases). There are 14 residues in the CDR3. Germline loops: CDR1 SQVTM, CDR2 ANQGSEA. Between the trimmed V and J ends, which lost 4 bases and 5 bases, there was a span of 17 bases. The CDR3 bases are TGCAGCGTTGGGGAACAGGGACTTGGGACTGAAGCTTTCTTT. This translates into CSVGEQGLGTEAFF.

Notes on this clonotype: A clone one base away is much larger, so this may be a read error. V usage is TRBV20-1 and J usage is TRBJ2-1; 10 nucleotides agree with TRBD2. CDR1 is DFQATT, CDR2 SNEGSKA, per germline (reference sequence). This CDR3 has 14 amino acids. In nucleotides, the CDR3 is TGCAGTGCTAGACTAGCGGGAGCGGACAATGAGCAGGTCTTC. Translated: CSARLAGADNEQVF.

There are many counts of this clonotype. The gene calls are TRBV20-1 and TRBJ1-3; D uncertain. The germline V and J ends were trimmed by 0 bases and 3 bases, with 6 bases remaining between them. CDR1 is DFQATT and CDR2 is SNEGSKA in the germline V gene (reference sequence). The CDR3 runs to 13 residues. The CDR3 DNA reads as TGCAGTGCTAGAGAGGTCAATGGAAACACCATATATTTT. This codes for CSAREVNGNTIYF.

About this clonotype: This clone may be a read error of a much larger clone one base away. The chain recombines TRBV7-9 with TRBJ1-1; 8 positions match TRBD1. The CDR3 loop spans 15 amino acids. The trim removed 4 bases at V and 3 bases at J, leaving 7 bases unmatched. The germline V gene encodes CDR1 SEHNR and CDR2 FQNEAQ (reference sequence). The CDR3 DNA is TGTGCCAGCAGCTACACCGAGACAGGGGACACTGAAGCTTTCTTT. Translated, it gives CASSYTETGDTEAFF.

The rearrangement joins TRBV4-1 to TRBJ2-7, with D uncertain. Per germline, CDR1 MGHRA and CDR2 YSYEKL. V was clipped by 0 bases and J by 6 bases, with 12 bases between them. This CDR3 spans 14 amino acids. CDR3 DNA: TGCGCCAGCAGCCAAGAGATCAGGTCTGCCGAGCAGTACTTC. Translation: CASSQEIRSAEQYF.

The chain has TRBV5-6 and TRBJ2-7, with TRBD2 matching 10 bases. J gave up 4 bases and V 2 bases, and 9 bases lay outside the gene matches. CDR3 length equals 16 residues. Germline CDR1 is SGHDT and CDR2 is YYEEEE. The CDR3 reads CASSFFNPSGSYEQYF. CDR3 in DNA: TGTGCCAGCAGCTTCTTCAACCCTAGCGGGAGTTACGAGCAGTACTTC.

In this sample, this clonotype turned up many times. The chain couples TRBV20-1 to TRBJ2-2; possible D gene TRBD2, 5 bases. Trimming left V 6 bases short and J 9 bases short, with 11 bases between. Germline CDR1 is DFQATT and CDR2 is SNEGSKA (reference sequence). This CDR3 comprises 11 residues. The CDR3 DNA follows: TGCAGTGCCTTTTGCGGGTGGGAGCTGTTTTTT. Residues: CSAFCGWELFF.

This clonotype has a count of ten or more. The rearrangement uses TRBV5-5 and TRBJ1-6, with D tentatively TRBD1 (5 bases). Germline V CDR1 and CDR2: SGHKS, YYEKEE (reference sequence). The V and J ends lost 4 bases and 0 bases respectively, with 14 bases between them. The CDR3 length is 17 residues. CDR3 coding DNA: TGTGCCAGCAGCGCGCGGGACGCGGTCTCCTATAATTCACCCCTCCACTTT. Its protein product is CASSARDAVSYNSPLHF.

About this clonotype itself: A clone one base away is much larger, so this may be a read error. The chain couples TRBV7-2 to TRBJ2-3, with TRBD2 matching 9 bases. The V segment lost 5 bases and the J segment 5 bases; nucleotides outside the gene matches: 11. Germline V gene lookup returns CDR1 SGHTA and CDR2 FQGNSA. CDR3 length: 16 residues. The CDR3 sequence: CASSPQRGVLRDTQYF. Here the CDR3 DNA reads TGTGCCAGCAGCCCACAGCGGGGGGTTCTCAGAGATACGCAGTATTTT.

At least ten counts were recorded for this clonotype. CDR3 loop: CASSLGQGGNTIYF. CDR3 DNA: TGTGCCAGCAGCTTGGGACAGGGTGGAAACACCATATATTTT. The chain combines TRBV7-3 with TRBJ1-3; 9 positions agree with TRBD1. The CDR3 extends over 14 amino acids. The V gene's germline CDR1 is SGHTA and CDR2 FQGTGA. Trimming removed 3 bases from V and 3 bases from J; junction bases left unmatched: 0.

In this sample, this clonotype turned up many times. The V gene is TRBV11-2, the J gene TRBJ2-2; 10 bases agree with TRBD1. The length of the CDR3 is 18 residues. From germline, CDR1 is SGHAT and CDR2 FQNNGV. Trimming removed 3 bases from V and 1 base from J; junction bases left unmatched: 8. CDR3: CASSFGTGAVKNTGELFF. The CDR3 coding sequence is TGTGCCAGCAGCTTTGGGACAGGGGCGGTGAAGAACACCGGGGAGCTGTTTTTT.

This chain links TRBV11-2 with TRBJ1-1; D not resolved. The V end lost 3 bases, the J end lost 1 base, and 6 bases lay between the germline ends. CDR1 and CDR2 (germline): SGHAT, FQNNGV. This CDR3 contains 13 residues. CDR3 sequence: CASSFLRNTEAFF. In nucleotides, the CDR3 is TGTGCCAGCAGCTTTTTAAGGAACACTGAAGCTTTCTTT.